This TCR beta chain was found in a study of immune evolution from preneoplasia to lung adenocarcinoma. Resections took place in Japan or China from the mid-2010s to the late 2010s. Assay used: immunoSEQ multiplex PCR; TCRdb lists only in-frame clones, some missing. The data show around 9,100 clones, 75% to 90% seen once. The receptor was derived from a person in their 70s with lung adenocarcinoma. Source material: FFPE lung adenocarcinoma in situ tissue.

CDR3 coding DNA: TGTGCCAGCAGTTTATACGGGGGGATGAACACTGAAGCTTTCTTT. Translating it yields CASSLYGGMNTEAFF. The J gene is TRBJ1-1, the V gene TRBV27; a possible D gene is TRBD1 (5 bases). Deletions cut 1 base from V and 0 bases from J, with 9 bases between. The CDR3 length is 15 residues. Germline V CDR1 and CDR2: MNHEY, SMNVEV (reference sequence).